A selection of T cell receptor beta chains follows, all from one sample in a study of blood T cell repertoires in COVID-19. Data came from immunoSEQ multiplex PCR; TCRdb stores just in-frame clones and leaves some out. The sample lists 200,000 to 250,000 clones; about 81% were seen once. Sequencing was carried out using peripheral blood. Receptor source: an elderly woman with COVID-19, enrolled during active disease. CDR3s include the opening cysteine and the closing phenylalanine or tryptophan. The order of the fields is J gene, D gene, V gene, CDR3 length, clone size, CDR3 protein, CDR3 DNA. The D gene is left open where the match is weak. Clone size is shown for a subset of rows, as once, few, many or a class of expanded clone.

TRBJ1-5	.	TRBV12-3/TRBV12-4	13	once	CASSLQAGQPQHF	TGTGCCAGCAGTTTGCAGGCAGGGCAGCCCCAGCATTTT
TRBJ1-5	TRBD1	TRBV19	14	.	CASSIYRGDQPQHF	TGTGCCAGTAGTATATACAGGGGAGATCAGCCCCAGCATTTT
TRBJ2-3	TRBD2	TRBV4-1	17	.	CASSLFGSGGATDTQYF	TGCGCCAGCAGCCTCTTTGGTAGCGGGGGGGCTACAGATACGCAGTATTTT
TRBJ2-3	.	TRBV10-1	13	.	CASSDRKTDTQYF	TGCGCCAGCAGTGACAGGAAAACAGATACGCAGTATTTT
TRBJ2-2	.	TRBV27	14	.	CASSPLWNTGELFF	TGTGCCAGCAGTCCCCTATGGAACACCGGGGAGCTGTTTTTT
TRBJ1-2	TRBD1	TRBV5-8	17	.	CASSFRDRGFVNYGYTF	TGTGCCAGCAGCTTCCGGGACAGGGGGTTCGTGAACTATGGCTACACCTTC
TRBJ1-1	.	TRBV29-1	12	.	CSVVQWGNEAFF	TGCAGCGTTGTACAGTGGGGCAATGAAGCTTTCTTT
TRBJ1-1	.	TRBV24-1	14	.	CATSATGGMAEAFF	TGTGCCACCAGTGCTACGGGAGGGATGGCTGAAGCTTTCTTT
TRBJ2-1	.	TRBV2	12	.	CARFLGRNEQFF	TGTGCCAGGTTTCTAGGCCGCAATGAGCAGTTCTTC
TRBJ1-1	.	TRBV7-9	12	many	CASSLRETEAFF	TGTGCCAGCAGCTTAAGGGAGACTGAAGCTTTCTTT
TRBJ2-3	.	TRBV3-1/TRBV3-2	13	.	CASSHAYPDTQYF	TGTGCCAGCAGCCATGCCTATCCAGATACGCAGTATTTT
TRBJ1-5	TRBD1	TRBV18	15	.	CASSSGTGGVQPQHF	TGTGCCAGCTCCTCGGGCACAGGGGGCGTTCAGCCCCAGCATTTT
TRBJ2-3	TRBD2	TRBV6-5	16	.	CASSYKRLASTDTQYF	TGTGCCAGCAGTTATAAAAGACTAGCGAGCACAGATACGCAGTATTTT
TRBJ2-7	TRBD1	TRBV6-6	16	.	CASTSPPDRIVYEQYF	TGTGCCAGCACCTCCCCCCCGGACAGGATTGTTTACGAGCAGTACTTC
TRBJ2-7	TRBD1	TRBV11-3	16	.	CASSPQTGGASYEQYF	TGTGCCAGCAGCCCTCAGACAGGGGGGGCTTCCTACGAGCAGTACTTC
TRBJ2-1	TRBD2	TRBV7-8	15	.	CASSLASGGKNEQFF	TGTGCCAGCAGCTTAGCTAGCGGGGGGAAGAATGAGCAGTTCTTC
TRBJ2-7	.	TRBV19	15	.	CASSIQGGASYEQYF	TGTGCCAGTAGTATACAGGGGGGAGCCTCCTACGAGCAGTACTTC
TRBJ2-2	.	TRBV3-1/TRBV3-2	17	.	CASSHSGTFKSTGELFF	TGTGCCAGCAGCCACTCCGGGACTTTCAAATCCACCGGGGAGCTGTTTTTT